This entry lists 19 T cell receptor beta chains sequenced from one sample in a study of cytomegalovirus exposure and HLA in healthy donors. Repertoires were generated with immunoSEQ multiplex PCR, while TCRdb's copy carries only in-frame clones and drops some. In the table there are about 260,000 clones, around 91% of which are singletons. Sequencing was done on a sample of PBMCs. The receptor source for this set is a woman in her 30s in good health and CMV-seronegative.

J is TRBJ2-5 and V is TRBV4-3, with 11 bases fitting TRBD2. The germline V gene encodes CDR1 LGHNA and CDR2 YSLEER. Trimming took 0 bases from V and 4 from J; bases not matched to a gene: 7. This CDR3 contains 17 residues. DNA of the CDR3: TGCGCCAGCAGCCAAGATTCGGGGCTAGCGGGAGGAGAGACCCAGTACTTC. Protein sequence: CASSQDSGLAGGETQYF.

This clone was detected only once. The chain couples TRBV5-1 to TRBJ1-2; 10 bases are shared with TRBD1. Losses at the gene ends were 6 bases for V and 5 bases for J; bases not matched to a gene: 4. Germline V gene lookup returns CDR1 SGHRS and CDR2 YFSETQ. This CDR3 is 13 amino acids long. CDR3 loop: CASTADRGYGYTF. CDR3 coding DNA: TGCGCCAGCACCGCGGACAGGGGGTATGGCTACACCTTC. Full variable domain (remainder filled in from reference TRBV5-1 and TRBJ1-2): KAGVTQTPRYLIKTRGQQVTLSCSPISGHRSVSWYQQTPGQGLQFLFEYFSETQRNKGNFPGRFSGRQFSNSRSEMNVSTLELGDSALYLCASTADRGYGYTFGSGTRLTVV.

V gene TRBV5-1 combines with J gene TRBJ2-5, with TRBD1 identical over 8 bases. CDR1 SGHRS and CDR2 YFSETQ come from the germline V gene. The length of the CDR3 is 16 residues. V trimming: 1 base; J trimming: 3 bases; junction bases outside the gene matches: 8. The CDR3: CASSLWGADREETQYF. Here the CDR3 DNA reads TGCGCCAGCAGCTTGTGGGGCGCGGACAGGGAAGAGACCCAGTACTTC.

V and J are TRBV11-3 and TRBJ2-7; TRBD2 aligns across 7 bases. The CDR3 consists of 18 residues. The ends lost 5 bases at V and 5 bases at J; junction bases unmatched: 21. CDR1 is SGHNT and CDR2 is YENEEA in the germline V gene. The CDR3 nucleotides read TGTGCCAGCAGCCCCTTCCTGGCGGGAGCCCGGAGGACTCACGAGCAGTACTTC. It is translated as CASSPFLAGARRTHEQYF.

The chain joins TRBV27 to TRBJ2-3; 9 positions match TRBD2. This CDR3 region has 19 residues. The ends lost 5 bases at V and 1 base at J; junction bases unmatched: 16. Germline CDR1 reads MNHEY; CDR2 reads SMNVEV (reference sequence). CDR3 protein: CASSQGSSGSGWGTDTQYF. CDR3 DNA: TGTGCCAGCAGTCAAGGGAGTAGCGGGAGTGGGTGGGGCACAGATACGCAGTATTTT.

The rearrangement joins TRBV29-1 to TRBJ2-2, with 8 bases lining up with TRBD1. The CDR3 runs 14 residues. Germline-derived CDR1 and CDR2 are SQVTM and ANQGSEA. The J segment lost 0 bases and the V segment lost 7 bases, leaving 4 bases of the junction unmatched. The CDR3 DNA reads as TGCAGCGCGCAGGGGGCCGCGAACACCGGGGAGCTGTTTTTT. Protein product: CSAQGAANTGELFF.

This chain joins TRBV5-8 and TRBJ2-3; 9 bases map to TRBD2. The CDR3 extends over 14 amino acids. The V gene end was trimmed by 0 bases and the J gene end by 5 bases; junction bases not matched to a gene: 1. Germline values: CDR1 SGHTS, CDR2 YDEGEE. CDR3 bases: TGTGCCAGCAGCTTGGTACTAGCGGGAGATACGCAGTATTTT. This encodes CASSLVLAGDTQYF.

The V call is TRBV15, the J call TRBJ2-7, with 9 nucleotides matching TRBD2. CDR1 and CDR2 (germline): LNHNV, YYDKDF (reference sequence). Losses at the gene ends were 4 bases for V and 4 bases for J; bases not matched to a gene: 8. The CDR3 covers 15 residues. DNA for the CDR3: TGTGCCACCAGCATGGGTCTAGCGGGACCGTACGAGCAGTACTTC. It translates to CATSMGLAGPYEQYF. Looking up the rest from reference TRBV15 and TRBJ2-7 gives the full variable domain: DAMVIQNPRYQVTQFGKPVTLSCSQTLNHNVMYWYQQKSSQAPKLLFHYYDKDFNNEADTPDNFQSRRPNTSFCFLDIRSPGLGDTAMYLCATSMGLAGPYEQYFGPGTRLTVT.

Only a few counts were recorded for this clone. The chain couples TRBV6-5 to TRBJ2-5, with 8 bases identical to TRBD2. With 0 bases clipped from V and 3 bases from J, the junction kept 6 bases outside the gene matches. CDR3 size: 16 residues. Germline values: CDR1 MNHEY, CDR2 SVGAGI. This CDR3 is CASSYSTSGVEETQYF. CDR3 DNA sequence: TGTGCCAGCAGTTACTCAACTAGCGGAGTGGAAGAGACCCAGTACTTC.

This chain links TRBV18 with TRBJ2-5, with 10 bases fitting TRBD2. The V and J ends lost 5 bases and 4 bases, in that order; junction bases with no gene match: 10. Germline V gene lookup returns CDR1 KGHSH and CDR2 LQKENI. This CDR3 has 16 residues. CDR3 coding DNA: TGTGCCAGCTCAAAGATAGCGGGGGGAGGACGAGAGACCCAGTACTTC. Its translation is CASSKIAGGGRETQYF.

This clone was seen a single time. The J gene is TRBJ2-7, the V gene TRBV27, with 9 nucleotides matching TRBD1. CDR3 length equals 15 residues. Germline CDR1 reads MNHEY; CDR2 reads SMNVEV (reference sequence). The V and J ends lost 2 bases and 2 bases, in that order; junction bases with no gene match: 4. CDR3 protein: CASSLTGTGPYEQYF. For the CDR3, the DNA is TGTGCCAGCAGTTTAACCGGGACAGGGCCCTACGAGCAGTACTTC.

V gene TRBV5-1 combines with J gene TRBJ2-1, with a weak D call TRBD2 (6 bases). Germline CDR1 SGHRS, CDR2 YFSETQ. The CDR3 runs 15 residues. V was pared by 0 bases and J by 0 bases, with 7 bases between. The CDR3 loop is CASSLELASYNEQFF. The CDR3 coding sequence is TGCGCCAGCAGCTTGGAACTAGCCTCCTACAATGAGCAGTTCTTC. Together with reference TRBV5-1 and TRBJ2-1, the CDR3 gives the full variable domain: KAGVTQTPRYLIKTRGQQVTLSCSPISGHRSVSWYQQTPGQGLQFLFEYFSETQRNKGNFPGRFSGRQFSNSRSEMNVSTLELGDSALYLCASSLELASYNEQFFGPGTRLTVL.

The J gene is TRBJ2-1, the V gene TRBV29-1; a possible D gene is TRBD2 (6 bases). Germline values: CDR1 SQVTM, CDR2 ANQGSEA. Trimming pared 6 bases from V and 0 bases from J, leaving 15 bases between. The length of the CDR3 is 15 residues. The CDR3 DNA reads as TGCAGCGTCACCCCGCGGGGCAGCTCCTACAATGAGCAGTTCTTC. The encoded protein is CSVTPRGSSYNEQFF.

The chain uses TRBV28 and TRBJ2-7; 12 nucleotides match TRBD1. The germline V gene encodes CDR1 MDHEN and CDR2 SYDVKM. The CDR3 has 15 amino acids. Unmatched junction bases numbered 10, after V lost 7 bases and J lost 6 bases. Written as DNA, the CDR3 is TGTGCCAGCAAACCTTCGGGACAGGGGGCGGGCGAGCAGTACTTC. Amino acids: CASKPSGQGAGEQYF.

This chain joins TRBV30 and TRBJ2-3; D gene unclear. Germline assignment: CDR1 GTSNPN and CDR2 SVGIG (reference sequence). This CDR3 has 11 amino acids. With 1 base removed from V and 4 bases from J, the gap between germline ends came to 3 bases. CDR3 sequence reads: CAWSGADTQYF. For the CDR3, the DNA is TGTGCCTGGAGTGGGGCAGATACGCAGTATTTT.

This clone was picked up a small number of times. The V call is TRBV5-5, the J call TRBJ2-3; D not resolved. Germline assignment: CDR1 SGHKS and CDR2 YYEKEE (reference sequence). The CDR3 length is 14 residues. With 0 bases removed from V and 1 base from J, the gap between germline ends came to 6 bases. CDR3 nucleotides: TGTGCCAGCAGCTTGGCCCGCGGCACAGATACGCAGTATTTT. It codes for CASSLARGTDTQYF. The variable domain in full, with the rest retrieved from reference TRBV5-5 and TRBJ2-3, is DAGVTQSPTHLIKTRGQQVTLRCSPISGHKSVSWYQQVLGQGPQFIFQYYEKEERGRGNFPDRFSARQFPNYSSELNVNALLLGDSALYLCASSLARGTDTQYFGPGTRLTVL.

V usage is TRBV29-1 and J usage is TRBJ2-6; D is unresolved. Germline CDR1 and CDR2: SQVTM and ANQGSEA. The CDR3 runs 12 residues. The ends were cut back, 7 bases at V and 4 bases at J, with 8 bases in the middle. CDR3: CSAEAGANVLTF. The CDR3 nucleotides are TGCAGCGCTGAGGCCGGGGCCAACGTCCTGACTTTC.

Worth noting for this clone: The identical CDR3 is also encoded by other nucleotide sequences in the sample. This chain links TRBV19 with TRBJ2-7, with TRBD1 matching over 9 bases. Germline lookup yields CDR1 LNHDA and CDR2 SQIVND (reference sequence). The V and J ends lost 5 bases and 4 bases, in that order; junction bases with no gene match: 3. The CDR3 spans 13 residues. The CDR3 here is CASSPGTGYEQYF. The CDR3 DNA is TGTGCCAGTAGTCCCGGGACAGGGTACGAGCAGTACTTC.

This chain links TRBV4-2 with TRBJ2-7, with 11 bases lining up with TRBD2. Germline-derived CDR1 and CDR2 are LGHNA and YNFKEQ. V lost 8 bases to trimming and J lost 3 bases; unmatched junction nucleotides: 12. CDR3 length: 16 amino acids. The CDR3 coding sequence is TGTGCCAGCCAGTCCAAAACGACTAGCGGGAACTACGAGCAGTACTTC. Amino acid sequence: CASQSKTTSGNYEQYF.